This TCR beta chain was captured by sequencing in a study of cytomegalovirus exposure and HLA in healthy donors. Researchers ran the PCR with 60 Vbeta and 13 Jbeta primers. Generated by immunoSEQ multiplex PCR, the TCRdb table keeps only in-frame clones and is missing some. The table lists around 200,000 clones, 70% to 80% of them singletons. The CDR3 runs 14 residues. Trimming at V came to 3 bases and at J to 6 bases, leaving 6 bases not matched to a gene. Per germline, CDR1 SGHNT and CDR2 YENEEA. V usage is TRBV11-3 and J usage is TRBJ2-3, with 7 bases aligning to TRBD1. This receptor was taken from a man under 40 in good health and CMV-seronegative. The sequencing sample was made of PBMCs. CDR3 amino acids: CASSFGQGVDTQYF. The DNA for the CDR3 is TGTGCCAGCAGCTTTGGGCAGGGGGTCGATACGCAGTATTTT.